One sample yielded the 20 T cell receptor beta chains listed below, sequenced in a study of beta chain features in type 1 diabetes. Expressed TCRB transcripts were sequenced because the entire RNA isolate underwent reverse transcription. TCRdb keeps only in-frame clones here, not all; method: immunoSEQ multiplex PCR. The profile shows about 340,000 clones, roughly 8% of them singletons. Specimen: central memory CD4+ T cells from blood. These receptors were obtained from a woman younger than 30 in good health.

The table lists this clone with many counts. The rearrangement joins TRBV7-2 to TRBJ1-3; D call uncertain. Germline assignment: CDR1 SGHTA and CDR2 FQGNSA. The V gene lost 1 base and the J gene lost 0 bases, with 10 bases spanning the gap. The CDR3 length is 16 residues. The CDR3 reads CASSLERHGSGNTIYF. The DNA of the CDR3 is TGTGCCAGCAGCTTAGAAAGACACGGCTCTGGAAACACCATATATTTT.

As for this clone: A much bigger clone sits one base away, suggesting this may be a read error. In DNA form, the CDR3 reads TGTGCCAGCAGTGCTGGGACTAGCGGGAAGGATACGCAGTATTTT. This gives the protein CASSAGTSGKDTQYF. The chain is built from TRBV6-5 and TRBJ2-3; 13 positions match TRBD2. The ends lost 5 bases at V and 6 bases at J; junction bases unmatched: 5. The CDR3 has 15 amino acids. From germline, CDR1 is MNHEY and CDR2 SVGAGI.

This clone was seen a handful of times. The chain combines TRBV11-2 with TRBJ2-7; the match to TRBD2 covers 7 bases. V lost 4 bases and J lost 0; bases outside the gene matches: 3. Germline CDR1 SGHAT, CDR2 FQNNGV. The CDR3 is 14 residues long. CDR3 DNA sequence: TGTGCCAGCAGCTACGGACTAGTCTCCTACGAGCAGTACTTC. This translates into CASSYGLVSYEQYF.

The chain links TRBV29-1 to TRBJ2-1; the D call may be TRBD1 or TRBD2 (5 bases each). This CDR3 has 17 amino acids. V lost 6 bases to trimming and J lost 1 base, with 22 bases between them. CDR1 is SQVTM and CDR2 is ANQGSEA in the germline V gene. The CDR3 DNA sequence: TGCAGCGTAGCCGGGATCTTGAGGACACAGTCCTACAATGAGCAGTTCTTC. Translating gives CSVAGILRTQSYNEQFF.

This chain connects TRBV7-3 to TRBJ2-2; D ambiguous. The CDR3 is 13 amino acids. The ends were cut back, 8 bases at V and 4 bases at J, with 11 bases in the middle. The germline V gene encodes CDR1 SGHTA and CDR2 FQGTGA. CDR3 bases: TGTGCCAGCGCCATACCGGGCACCGGGGAGCTGTTTTTT. Translation: CASAIPGTGELFF.

This clone has only a few counts. CDR3 nucleotides: TGTGCCAGCAGTGTCCTCGATGGCGAAAAACTGTTTTTT. Residues: CASSVLDGEKLFF. V usage is TRBV6-4 and J usage is TRBJ1-4; the D is unclear. Trimming shortened V by 4 bases and J by 8 bases, and 11 bases separated the two germline ends. The CDR3 length is 13 residues. Germline V gene data show CDR1 as MRHNA and CDR2 as SNTAGT.

This rearrangement joins TRBV7-2 to TRBJ2-7; no clear D gene. The CDR3 has 13 amino acids. The germline V and J ends were trimmed by 4 bases and 7 bases, with 14 bases remaining between them. Per the germline V gene, CDR1 is SGHTA and CDR2 is FQGNSA. The CDR3 coding sequence is TGTGCCAGCAGCTCGTTACATCGCGAGGAGCAGTACTTC. Translation gives CASSSLHREEQYF.

This clone was seen a handful of times. J is TRBJ2-5 and V is TRBV19; the match to TRBD2 covers 9 bases. The germline gives CDR1 LNHDA, CDR2 SQIVND (reference sequence). The CDR3 runs 14 residues. Trimming took 6 bases from V and 9 from J; bases not matched to a gene: 11. The CDR3 spells CASRSSLAGRPQYF. DNA of the CDR3: TGTGCCAGTAGAAGCTCACTAGCGGGCCGGCCCCAGTACTTC.

This clone was recorded a few times. V and J are TRBV15 and TRBJ1-5; D call uncertain. V was pared by 4 bases and J by 4 bases, with 5 bases between. Germline CDR1 is LNHNV and CDR2 is YYDKDF (reference sequence). The CDR3 consists of 12 residues. The DNA of the CDR3 is TGTGCCACCAGCACCTATAATCAGCCCCAGCATTTT. Protein sequence: CATSTYNQPQHF.

This clone was found a few times. The J gene is TRBJ2-1, the V gene TRBV10-3; the match to TRBD2 covers 7 bases. The V gene's germline CDR1 is ENHRY and CDR2 SYGVKD. J gave up 7 bases and V 2 bases, and 11 bases lay outside the gene matches. This CDR3 contains 16 residues. The CDR3 spells CAISERTRLGSNEQFF. CDR3 sequence (DNA): TGTGCCATCAGTGAGAGGACTAGGTTGGGAAGTAATGAGCAGTTCTTC.

V is TRBV29-1 and J is TRBJ2-7; 9 positions agree with TRBD1. After removal of 7 bases from V and 3 bases from J, the junction contained 7 bases not matched to a gene. This CDR3 is built from 13 residues. Per germline, CDR1 SQVTM and CDR2 ANQGSEA. CDR3 coding DNA: TGCAGCGCCGAGGGGGACAGGGACTACGAGCAGTACTTC. This translates into CSAEGDRDYEQYF.

The V call is TRBV28, the J call TRBJ2-7; D perhaps matches TRBD2 (6 bases). CDR3 size: 11 residues. Germline V gene data show CDR1 as MDHEN and CDR2 as SYDVKM. V lost 6 bases and J 3 bases, leaving 6 bases between the germline ends. The CDR3 region has the DNA TGTGCCAGCAGGCGGGACTACGAGCAGTACTTC. This codes for CASRRDYEQYF.

The V gene is TRBV18, the J gene TRBJ2-7, with D uncertain. Trimming left V 5 bases short and J 3 bases short, with 11 bases between. The CDR3 sequence is 13 residues long. Germline loops: CDR1 KGHSH, CDR2 LQKENI. The CDR3 sequence: CASSMLPDYEQYF. DNA of the CDR3: TGTGCCAGCTCAATGTTACCCGACTACGAGCAGTACTTC.

This clone was recorded a few times. The genes are TRBV6-6 and TRBJ1-2; possibly TRBD1 for D (5 bases). V lost 7 bases, J lost 8 bases, and 17 bases lay in between. CDR1 is MNHNY, CDR2 SVGAGI, per germline (reference sequence). This CDR3 is 13 amino acids long. CDR3 in DNA: TGTGCCAGCACACCCGACAGCCTCGGCGGCTACACCTTC. Translated, it gives CASTPDSLGGYTF.

This clone has only a few counts. V is TRBV7-8 and J is TRBJ2-4; D uncertain. Germline CDR1 reads SGHVS; CDR2 reads FQNEAQ. CDR3 length: 14 residues. Trimming stripped 5 bases from V and 6 bases from J, with 14 bases between. CDR3 loop: CASSRSRVRNIQYF. The CDR3 DNA reads as TGTGCCAGCAGCCGCAGTAGGGTGAGAAACATTCAGTACTTC.

The chain links TRBV27 to TRBJ2-7; 9 bases match TRBD1. The trim removed 6 bases at V and 4 bases at J, leaving 13 bases unmatched. The V gene's germline CDR1 is MNHEY and CDR2 SMNVEV (reference sequence). The CDR3 extends over 16 amino acids. DNA for the CDR3: TGTGCCAGCAGCCTAAGAGGGGGGACAGGGTTTTACGAGCAGTACTTC. Translated, it gives CASSLRGGTGFYEQYF.

This clone was seen more than once but under ten times. This sequence joins TRBV18 and TRBJ2-7; no clear D gene. In germline, CDR1 is KGHSH, CDR2 LQKENI. V was shortened by 3 bases and J by 5 bases, with 11 bases between the two germline ends. There are 13 residues in the CDR3. This CDR3 reads CASSPRALDEQYF. Written as DNA, the CDR3 is TGTGCCAGCTCACCCCGGGCGTTGGACGAGCAGTACTTC.

This chain uses TRBV6-5 with TRBJ2-2; 8 bases match TRBD1. V was pared by 11 bases and J by 7 bases, with 9 bases of the junction left unmatched. Per the germline V gene, CDR1 is MNHEY and CDR2 is SVGAGI. The CDR3 is 13 amino acids. The CDR3 sequence is CASRRTGYGELFF. CDR3 nucleotides: TGTGCCTCCCGGAGGACAGGGTACGGGGAGCTGTTTTTT.

The sample holds a few counts of this clone. The chain carries TRBV7-9 and TRBJ2-7, with TRBD2 matching 8 bases. The CDR3 sequence is 16 residues long. The V gene's germline CDR1 is SEHNR and CDR2 FQNEAQ (reference sequence). The V gene end was trimmed by 2 bases and the J gene end by 2 bases; junction bases not matched to a gene: 8. CDR3 coding DNA: TGTGCCAGCAGCTTAAAAGGAGCGGGAGATCCCTACGAGCAGTACTTC. Amino acid sequence: CASSLKGAGDPYEQYF.

This clone was recorded a few times. This rearrangement joins TRBV10-3 to TRBJ2-7; TRBD1 matches 12 bases. Germline CDR1 reads ENHRY; CDR2 reads SYGVKD. The length of the CDR3 is 16 residues. Unmatched junction bases numbered 6, after V lost 2 bases and J lost 4 bases. The CDR3 is CAISEGTGGTLYEQYF. The CDR3 DNA follows: TGTGCCATCAGTGAGGGGACAGGGGGCACTCTATACGAGCAGTACTTC.